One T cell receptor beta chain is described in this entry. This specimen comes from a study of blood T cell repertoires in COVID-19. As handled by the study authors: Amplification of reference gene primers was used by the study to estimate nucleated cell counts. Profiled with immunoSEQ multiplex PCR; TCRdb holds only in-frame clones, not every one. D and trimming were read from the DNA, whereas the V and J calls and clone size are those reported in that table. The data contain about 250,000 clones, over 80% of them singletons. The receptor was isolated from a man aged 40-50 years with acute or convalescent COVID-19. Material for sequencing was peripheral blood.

The CDR3 DNA reads TGTGCCAGCAGCTTAATGATTAACAGCGGCTACGAGCAGTACTTC. This codes for CASSLMINSGYEQYF. J is TRBJ2-7 and V is TRBV7-2; possibly TRBD2 for D (5 bases). The CDR3 contains 15 residues. The germline CDR1 and CDR2 sequences are SGHTA and FQGNSA. The V end was cut by 2 bases, the J end by 3 bases, with 14 bases between. Supplemented by reference TRBV7-2 and TRBJ2-7, the full variable domain reads GAGVSQSPSNKVTEKGKDVELRCDPISGHTALYWYRQSLGQGLEFLIYFQGNSAPDKSGLPSDRFSAERTGGSVSTLTIQRTQQEDSAVYLCASSLMINSGYEQYFGPGTRLTVT.